Listed here is a single T cell receptor beta chain. Antigen: not known. Unique molecular identifiers featured in how the TCRbeta library was prepared. TCRdb redid the calling of the PCR reads with MiXCR, one entry per CDR3 protein. The sample lists around 100,000 distinct CDR3 sequences, under 13% occurring once. Germline CDR1 and CDR2: MGHDK and SYGVNS. CDR3 length equals 14 residues. V was shortened by 10 bases and J by 9 bases, with 22 bases between the two germline ends. These data belong to a study of T-cell reconstitution after alpha-beta-depleted transplantation in children. Findings and caveats of the study: The main origin of T-cell counts and diversity one year after transplant was newly produced T cells. Surviving recipient T cells and thymic progenitors accounted for the high day-60 TCRbeta diversity observed in some patients. Alpha-beta T cells about two months after transplant reportedly derived from several hundred expanded graft clones.

The specimen was PBMCs, collected before TCRalphabeta/CD19-depleted stem cell transplant. The chain is built from TRBV25-1 and TRBJ2-1, with D possibly being TRBD1 or TRBD2 (6 bases each). This sequence was found in a boy aged 2 to 9 with acute lymphoblastic leukemia, due to receive a stem cell transplant. The CDR3 loop is CAISQGLVGGEQFF. CDR3 nucleotide sequence: TGTGCCATCAGCCAGGGGCTCGTGGGAGGTGAGCAGTTCTTC.